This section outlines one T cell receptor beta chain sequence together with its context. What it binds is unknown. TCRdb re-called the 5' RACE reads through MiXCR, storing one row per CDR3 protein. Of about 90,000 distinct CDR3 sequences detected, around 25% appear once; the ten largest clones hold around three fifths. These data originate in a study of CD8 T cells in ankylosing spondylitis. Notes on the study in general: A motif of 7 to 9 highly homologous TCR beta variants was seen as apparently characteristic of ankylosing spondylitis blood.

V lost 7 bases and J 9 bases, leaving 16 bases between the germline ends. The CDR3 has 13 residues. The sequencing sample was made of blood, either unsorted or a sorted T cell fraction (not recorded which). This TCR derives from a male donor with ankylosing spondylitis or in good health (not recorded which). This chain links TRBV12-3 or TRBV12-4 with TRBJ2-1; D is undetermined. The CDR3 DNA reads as TGTGCCAGCACCCCCACTCCCCACGCTGAGCAGTTCTTC. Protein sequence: CASTPTPHAEQFF.